This T cell receptor (beta chain) was observed in a study of cytomegalovirus exposure and HLA in healthy donors. General observations from the study: Later analysis identified a missense DCLRE1C variant that was linked to TCR beta V- and J-gene trimming. Beyond CMV serostatus, there was no information to go on about immune exposure. Earlier findings revealed that most TCR beta V segments proved productive either about 90% or about 30% of the time.

About this clone itself: The antigen is undetermined.

PCR was performed using 60 Vbeta and 13 Jbeta primers. The repertoire was sequenced with immunoSEQ multiplex PCR; TCRdb's copy has only in-frame clones and lacks some. The top ten hold 0.75% to 0.95% of the sample, which has roughly 160,000 clones, roughly 89% seen once. CDR1 is SNHLY, CDR2 FYNNEI, per germline. The CDR3 spans 12 residues. Trimming stripped 6 bases from V and 2 bases from J, with 6 bases between. Sequenced material: PBMCs. This rearrangement joins TRBV2 to TRBJ2-3; D is ambiguous. The TCR sequence derives from a woman aged 25 to 39 in good health and CMV-seronegative. In DNA form, the CDR3 reads TGTGCCAGCAGGGGCTTCACAGATACGCAGTATTTT. Its protein is CASRGFTDTQYF.